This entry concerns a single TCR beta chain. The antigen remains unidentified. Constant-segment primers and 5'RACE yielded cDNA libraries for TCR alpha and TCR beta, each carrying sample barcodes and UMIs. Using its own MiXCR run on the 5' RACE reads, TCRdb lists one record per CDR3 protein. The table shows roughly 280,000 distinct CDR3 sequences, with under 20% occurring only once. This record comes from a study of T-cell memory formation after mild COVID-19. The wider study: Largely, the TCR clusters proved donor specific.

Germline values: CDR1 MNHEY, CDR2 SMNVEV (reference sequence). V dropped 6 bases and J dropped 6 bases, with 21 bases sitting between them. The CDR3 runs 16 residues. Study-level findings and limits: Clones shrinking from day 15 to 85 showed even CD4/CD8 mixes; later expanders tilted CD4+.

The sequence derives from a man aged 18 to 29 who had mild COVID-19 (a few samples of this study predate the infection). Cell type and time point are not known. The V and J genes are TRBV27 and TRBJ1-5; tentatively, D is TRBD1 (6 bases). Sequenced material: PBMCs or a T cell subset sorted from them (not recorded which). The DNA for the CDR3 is TGTGCCAGCAGCTCCCTCGGGGGGGCTATGGTTCAGCCCCAGCATTTT. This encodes CASSSLGGAMVQPQHF.